Listed here are 16 T cell receptor beta chains from one sample, sequenced in a study of CD8 T cells in Susac syndrome. A quantity of roughly 0.5 to 1 ug RNA underwent reverse transcription using random hexamers. TCRdb reprocessed the immunoSEQ multiplex PCR reads with MiXCR, giving one entry per CDR3 protein. This sample has roughly 89,000 distinct CDR3 sequences, with 96% found just once. The sequenced sample consisted of CD8+ T cells from PBMCs. All receptors come from a human donor with Susac syndrome.

The chain combines TRBV20-1 with TRBJ2-5, with 7 bases matching TRBD1. CDR1 and CDR2 (germline): DFQATT, SNEGSKA (reference sequence). The CDR3 runs 13 residues. J lost 5 bases, V lost 0 bases, and 3 bases had no gene match. As DNA, the CDR3 is TGCAGTGCTAGAGAGACAGGGTGGGAGACCCAGTACTTC. This sequence encodes CSARETGWETQYF.

V usage is TRBV9 and J usage is TRBJ1-1, with a tentative D call TRBD1 (5 bases). The V end lost 5 bases, the J end lost 6 bases, and 11 bases lay between the germline ends. The CDR3 spans 12 residues. Germline lookup yields CDR1 SGDLS and CDR2 YYNGEE. The CDR3 reads CASSAGGAEAFF. In nucleotides, the CDR3 is TGTGCCAGCAGTGCGGGGGGGGCTGAAGCTTTCTTT.

The CDR3 DNA reads as TGTGCCAGCAGCCAAGAACCGGCGGGGCCGGGGGAGACCCAGTACTTC. Translation: CASSQEPAGPGETQYF. The chain joins TRBV4-2 to TRBJ2-5; possibly TRBD2 for D (6 bases). Germline CDR1 is LGHNA and CDR2 is YNFKEQ. V lost 0 bases and J lost 5, with 16 bases in between. CDR3 length: 16 amino acids.

This clonotype was observed a handful of times. The chain couples TRBV9 to TRBJ1-2; 8 bases fit TRBD1. V shed 6 bases, J shed 3 bases, and the junction held 4 bases outside the gene matches. From germline, CDR1 is SGDLS and CDR2 YYNGEE. The CDR3 has 13 residues. CDR3 nucleotides: TGTGCCAGCACTCTGGGACAGGACTATGGCTACACCTTC. Translation gives CASTLGQDYGYTF. Filled out from reference TRBV9 and TRBJ1-2, the complete variable domain reads DSGVTQTPKHLITATGQRVTLRCSPRSGDLSVYWYQQSLDQGLQFLIQYYNGEERAKGNILERFSAQQFPDLHSELNLSSLELGDSALYFCASTLGQDYGYTFGSGTRLTVV.

The rearrangement joins TRBV29-1 to TRBJ2-5; no reliable D call. V was cut by 6 bases and J by 2 bases, with 13 bases left in between. This CDR3 contains 13 residues. Germline CDR1 is SQVTM and CDR2 is ANQGSEA. Here the CDR3 DNA reads TGCAGCGTGGTAGGTGAGAGACAAGAGACCCAGTACTTC. It specifies CSVVGERQETQYF.

The chain combines TRBV29-1 with TRBJ2-1; D is perhaps TRBD2 (5 bases). CDR3 size: 17 residues. CDR1 is SQVTM, CDR2 ANQGSEA, per germline. Trimming left V 4 bases short and J 2 bases short, with 21 bases between. In DNA, the CDR3 is TGCAGCGTTGGTAGCGCCAACCTTTCCCCCCCCTACAATGAGCAGTTCTTC. Amino acids: CSVGSANLSPPYNEQFF.

The genes are TRBV20-1 and TRBJ2-3; D possibly corresponds to TRBD2 (6 bases). Deletions cut 1 base from V and 1 base from J, with 9 bases between. The CDR3 spans 14 residues. The V gene's germline CDR1 is DFQATT and CDR2 SNEGSKA (reference sequence). This chain's CDR3 is CSARARRGTDTQYF. CDR3 DNA sequence: TGCAGTGCTAGAGCCCGGAGGGGCACAGATACGCAGTATTTT.

This clonotype was detected only a few times. The rearrangement links TRBV28 to TRBJ1-5; D gene uncertain. Germline values: CDR1 MDHEN, CDR2 SYDVKM. V lost 2 bases to trimming and J lost 1 base, with 6 bases between them. The CDR3 length is 14 residues. Here the CDR3 DNA reads TGTGCCAGCAGTTTAAGCGGCAGCAATCAGCCCCAGCATTTT. Translating gives CASSLSGSNQPQHF.

V is TRBV27 and J is TRBJ2-1, with TRBD2 identical over 12 bases. Unmatched junction bases numbered 2, after V lost 4 bases and J lost 4 bases. The length of the CDR3 is 15 residues. Germline V CDR1 and CDR2: MNHEY, SMNVEV (reference sequence). The CDR3 sequence: CASSYGLAGYNEQFF. The CDR3 DNA follows: TGTGCCAGCAGTTACGGACTAGCGGGGTACAATGAGCAGTTCTTC.

The chain has TRBV3-1 and TRBJ2-1, with 9 bases lining up with TRBD1. Trimming took 7 bases from V and 8 from J; bases not matched to a gene: 9. The CDR3 is 14 amino acids. The germline V gene encodes CDR1 LGHDT and CDR2 YNNKEL (reference sequence). In nucleotides, the CDR3 is TGTGCCAGCAACTCCGGGACAGGGATTTATGAGCAGTTCTTC. It codes for CASNSGTGIYEQFF.

The chain employs TRBV6-2 or TRBV6-3 and TRBJ1-1; perhaps TRBD1 as D (6 bases). From germline, CDR1 is MNHEY and CDR2 SVGEGT. There are 15 residues in the CDR3. V was pared by 5 bases and J by 0 bases, with 13 bases between. The DNA of the CDR3 is TGTGCCAGCAGTCCCCGACAGGCCATGAACACTGAAGCTTTCTTT. Protein: CASSPRQAMNTEAFF.

This sequence joins TRBV29-1 and TRBJ1-2, with TRBD1 matching over 9 bases. Germline-derived CDR1 and CDR2 are SQVTM and ANQGSEA. The CDR3 loop spans 13 amino acids. V lost 7 bases and J lost 3; bases outside the gene matches: 6. The CDR3 region is CSATGGADYGYTF. CDR3 nucleotides: TGCAGCGCAACAGGGGGCGCTGACTATGGCTACACCTTC.

V usage is TRBV27 and J usage is TRBJ2-7; 8 bases are shared with TRBD2. V trimming: 7 bases; J trimming: 2 bases; junction bases outside the gene matches: 4. CDR1 is MNHEY and CDR2 is SMNVEV in the germline V gene (reference sequence). This CDR3 comprises 13 residues. CDR3 protein: CASMGRGAYEQYF. The CDR3 coding sequence is TGTGCCAGCATGGGGCGGGGGGCCTACGAGCAGTACTTC.

The chain links TRBV15 to TRBJ1-1, with 10 bases fitting TRBD1. The CDR3 runs to 16 residues. The V segment lost 1 base and the J segment 5 bases; nucleotides outside the gene matches: 7. From germline, CDR1 is LNHNV and CDR2 YYDKDF (reference sequence). The CDR3 loop is CATSRVPGDRGTEAFF. The CDR3, as DNA: TGTGCCACCAGCAGAGTCCCAGGGGACAGGGGTACTGAAGCTTTCTTT.

This rearrangement joins TRBV6-4 to TRBJ2-7, with D uncertain. Trimming pared 2 bases from V and 4 bases from J, leaving 12 bases between. Looked up from germline, CDR1 is MRHNA and CDR2 is SNTAGT. CDR3 length: 14 amino acids. The CDR3 region has the DNA TGTGCCAGCAGTGACAGCTGGGCCTGGTACGAGCAGTACGTC. It specifies CASSDSWAWYEQYV.

The chain has TRBV20-1 and TRBJ1-6; possible D gene TRBD1, 6 bases. The CDR3 length is 13 residues. Germline values: CDR1 DFQATT, CDR2 SNEGSKA (reference sequence). The V end was cut by 5 bases, the J end by 8 bases, with 13 bases between. This CDR3 is CSAQTGDHSPLHF. DNA of the CDR3: TGCAGTGCTCAGACAGGTGACCATTCACCCCTCCACTTT.